This record looks at one TCR beta chain sequence and its context. This specimen belongs to a study of blood T cell repertoires in COVID-19. TCRdb's table, derived via immunoSEQ multiplex PCR, lists solely in-frame clones and lacks some. Of 300,000 to 350,000 clones in the sample, roughly 87% were seen once. V lost 5 bases to trimming and J lost 4 bases, with 17 bases between them. The CDR3 contains 15 residues. Per the germline V gene, CDR1 is LGHNT and CDR2 is FRNRAP. The chain links TRBV12-5 to TRBJ1-2, with D possibly TRBD1 on 5 matching bases. This clonotype was sampled from a woman in her twenties or thirties who had recovered from COVID-19. Sequenced: PBMCs or T cells enriched from blood (not recorded which). CDR3 sequence reads: CASGPPEGTFYGYTF. The CDR3 DNA is TGTGCTAGTGGTCCCCCGGAGGGGACCTTCTATGGCTACACCTTC.